The next 15 T cell receptor beta chains were all read from a single sample in a study of spatial heterogeneity in lung cancer. Whole-study findings and limits: It was found that expanded intratumoral alpha and beta TCR counts tracked tumor mutation counts.

This sample's time point: sample taken at primary tumor resection. TCRdb reanalysed the 5' RACE reads using MiXCR and keeps one entry per CDR3 protein. Of approximately 18,000 distinct CDR3 sequences in the sample, about 9.6% were seen once. These receptors have no identified antigens. Material: lung tumor tissue, obtained at surgery. These receptors all stem from a female donor with early-stage non-small cell lung cancer.

This clonotype turned up a few times. This beta chain came through as a stray read in a library set up for alpha chains, and its size says little. The chain combines TRBV18 with TRBJ1-1; the match to TRBD1 covers 8 bases. Germline V gene data show CDR1 as KGHSH and CDR2 as LQKENI. Trimming at V came to 3 bases and at J to 0 bases, leaving 6 bases not matched to a gene. This CDR3 comprises 16 residues. In DNA, the CDR3 is TGTGCCAGCTCACCTTGGGCAGGGGGCATGAACACTGAAGCTTTCTTT. Translated, it gives CASSPWAGGMNTEAFF.

The sample holds many counts of this clonotype. The size of this beta chain means little, since it is a stray read in a library made for alpha chains. The V gene is TRBV29-1, the J gene TRBJ1-2; maybe TRBD1 (6 bases). The CDR3 loop spans 14 amino acids. V was trimmed by 3 bases and J by 6 bases, leaving 17 bases between them. CDR1 and CDR2 from the germline V gene are SQVTM and ANQGSEA. The CDR3: CSVDPTGRGDGYTF. In DNA, the CDR3 is TGCAGCGTTGATCCGACAGGCAGAGGGGATGGCTACACCTTC. Full variable domain (missing parts from reference TRBV29-1 and TRBJ1-2): SAVISQKPSRDICQRGTSLTIQCQVDSQVTMMFWYRQQPGQSLTLIATANQGSEATYESGFVIDKFPISRPNLTFSTLTVSNMSPEDSSIYLCSVDPTGRGDGYTFGSGTRLTVV.

This clonotype appeared many times. Because the library targeted alpha chains, this beta chain is an off-target read whose size means little. This rearrangement joins TRBV20-1 to TRBJ1-4; no definite D call. Trimming pared 6 bases from V and 4 bases from J, leaving 6 bases between. The CDR3 has 11 amino acids. Germline values: CDR1 DFQATT, CDR2 SNEGSKA (reference sequence). In DNA, the CDR3 is TGCAGTGCCCACTTTAATGAAAAACTGTTTTTT. It codes for CSAHFNEKLFF.

This clonotype was recorded many times. This beta chain slipped into a library made for alpha chains as a stray read, so its size is not meaningful. The chain employs TRBV5-1 and TRBJ2-7; D is perhaps TRBD1 or TRBD2 (5 bases each). The CDR3 runs 14 residues. The germline V and J ends were trimmed by 4 bases and 2 bases, with 13 bases remaining between them. Germline CDR1 is SGHRS and CDR2 is YFSETQ. The CDR3 here is CASSPGTATYEQYF. For the CDR3, the DNA is TGCGCCAGCAGCCCCGGGACGGCGACCTACGAGCAGTACTTC. The whole variable domain, filled in from reference TRBV5-1 and TRBJ2-7, reads KAGVTQTPRYLIKTRGQQVTLSCSPISGHRSVSWYQQTPGQGLQFLFEYFSETQRNKGNFPGRFSGRQFSNSRSEMNVSTLELGDSALYLCASSPGTATYEQYFGPGTRLTVT.

This clonotype was picked up many times. Found in a library prepared for alpha chains, this beta chain is an off-target read, and its abundance has little meaning. The CDR3 sequence is CASSPGGETQYF. The CDR3 bases are TGTGCCAGCAGTCCCGGTGGAGAGACCCAGTACTTC. This rearrangement joins TRBV6-6 to TRBJ2-5; unclear D gene. Germline values: CDR1 MNHNY, CDR2 SVGAGI (reference sequence). The CDR3 runs 12 residues. Trimming pared 5 bases from V and 4 bases from J, leaving 8 bases between.

This clonotype is labeled as medium-sized (0.01 to 0.1%). This beta chain is an off-target read within a library intended for alpha chains, so its frequency means little. The gene calls are TRBV29-1 and TRBJ2-4; D perhaps matches TRBD2 (7 bases). Trimming left V 4 bases short and J 6 bases short, with 13 bases between. CDR1 is SQVTM, CDR2 ANQGSEA, per germline. CDR3 length: 13 residues. The DNA for the CDR3 is TGCAGCGTTGCTACGGGGGGCGGAAACATTCAGTACTTC. Its translation is CSVATGGGNIQYF.

A remark on this clonotype: This beta chain lies outside the target of a library built for alpha chains; its clone size means little. V and J are TRBV7-3 and TRBJ1-1; D possibly corresponds to TRBD1 (5 bases). V was shortened by 5 bases and J by 2 bases, with 9 bases between the two germline ends. This CDR3 is 13 amino acids long. The germline V gene encodes CDR1 SGHTA and CDR2 FQGTGA. The chain's CDR3 is CASSPQGNTEAFF. The CDR3 region has the DNA TGTGCCAGCAGCCCGCAGGGTAACACTGAAGCTTTCTTT. The whole variable domain, filled in from reference TRBV7-3 and TRBJ1-1, reads GAGVSQTPSNKVTEKGKYVELRCDPISGHTALYWYRQSLGQGPEFLIYFQGTGAADDSGLPNDRFFAVRPEGSVSTLKIQRTERGDSAVYLCASSPQGNTEAFFGQGTRLTVV.

This clonotype was seen at least ten times. The library was designed around alpha chains, so this beta chain is a stray read whose abundance carries little weight. The chain is built from TRBV5-1 and TRBJ2-3; 11 bases align to TRBD1. Germline assignment: CDR1 SGHRS and CDR2 YFSETQ. Trimming removed 7 bases from V and 2 bases from J; junction bases left unmatched: 18. CDR3 length equals 19 residues. In nucleotides, the CDR3 is TGCGCCAGCTCATATGGACAGGGGGCTTTCTCCGGGAACACAGATACGCAGTATTTT. Encoded protein: CASSYGQGAFSGNTDTQYF.

A few counts support this clonotype. Little can be read into the size of this beta chain, an off-target read in a library designed for alpha chains. The V and J genes are TRBV20-1 and TRBJ2-5, with 11 bases lining up with TRBD2. Germline V gene sequence: CDR1 DFQATT, CDR2 SNEGSKA (reference sequence). J lost 0 bases, V lost 4 bases, and 7 bases had no gene match. The CDR3 has 16 residues. CDR3 nucleotides: TGCAGTGCTATCGGCCTAGCGGGGGGTAACCAAGAGACCCAGTACTTC. It translates to CSAIGLAGGNQETQYF.

By proportion, this clonotype is medium-sized. This beta chain came through as a stray read in a library set up for alpha chains, and its size says little. The chain uses TRBV20-1 and TRBJ1-5, with D tentatively TRBD1 (6 bases). V lost 4 bases and J 4 bases, leaving 26 bases between the germline ends. Germline V gene lookup returns CDR1 DFQATT and CDR2 SNEGSKA (reference sequence). The CDR3 extends over 18 amino acids. CDR3 amino acids: CSATETTGAQGANQPQHF. The CDR3 nucleotides read TGCAGTGCTACTGAAACTACGGGGGCGCAGGGAGCTAATCAGCCCCAGCATTTT.

About this clonotype itself: This beta chain turned up in a library designed for alpha chains; as an off-target read, its abundance says little. The chain couples TRBV27 to TRBJ2-2; a weak D match, TRBD1 (5 bases). V was cut by 2 bases and J by 1 base, with 8 bases left in between. This CDR3 has 15 amino acids. Germline V lookup: CDR1 MNHEY, CDR2 SMNVEV (reference sequence). The CDR3, as DNA: TGTGCCAGCAGTTTAACAGGTTTGAACACCGGGGAGCTGTTTTTT. Translating it yields CASSLTGLNTGELFF.

This clonotype has just a few counts. This beta chain slipped into a library made for alpha chains as a stray read, so its size is not meaningful. The chain joins TRBV7-2 to TRBJ1-3; D remains unclear. V was clipped by 5 bases and J by 0 bases, with 14 bases between them. The germline V gene has CDR1 SGHTA and CDR2 FQGNSA. This CDR3 has 16 amino acids. The CDR3 loop is CASSRRVETSGNTIYF. The DNA for the CDR3 is TGTGCCAGCAGCCGCCGGGTAGAGACCTCTGGAAACACCATATATTTT.

Remarks on this clonotype: For a library built for alpha chains, this beta chain is a stray read; little rests on its size. V is TRBV9 and J is TRBJ1-2; possible D gene TRBD1, 5 bases. V lost 0 bases and J 8 bases, leaving 11 bases between the germline ends. Germline lookup yields CDR1 SGDLS and CDR2 YYNGEE. CDR3 length: 13 amino acids. The CDR3 coding sequence is TGTGCCAGCAGCGTAGGCAGGGCGGAGGGCTACACCTTC. Translation gives CASSVGRAEGYTF.

This clonotype came up a few times. This beta chain appears as a stray read in a library generated for alpha chains; its size is not informative. As DNA, the CDR3 is TGCGCCAGCAGTTCCGGACTAAGACAGGGAGCCTCCTACGAGCAGTACTTC. Amino acid sequence: CASSSGLRQGASYEQYF. The gene calls are TRBV5-1 and TRBJ2-7; D is perhaps TRBD1 (7 bases). The CDR3 consists of 17 residues. V was shortened by 5 bases and J by 0 bases, with 21 bases between the two germline ends. CDR1 is SGHRS and CDR2 is YFSETQ in the germline V gene.

This clonotype was detected only a few times. This beta chain is an off-target read within a library intended for alpha chains, so its frequency means little. The chain uses TRBV4-1 and TRBJ1-2, with TRBD1 matching over 7 bases. CDR3 length equals 16 residues. Trimming at V came to 2 bases and at J to 3 bases, leaving 9 bases not matched to a gene. Germline CDR1 and CDR2: MGHRA and YSYEKL. The CDR3 loop is CASSQPLRGHDYGYTF. CDR3 nucleotide sequence: TGCGCCAGCAGCCAACCCCTTAGGGGGCACGACTATGGCTACACCTTC.